Listed below are T cell receptor beta chains from one sample, sequenced in a study of blood T cells in healthy people across ages. One entry per CDR3 protein results from TCRdb running MiXCR on the 5' RACE reads. The sample contains roughly 680,000 distinct CDR3 sequences, 52% of which appear only once. Source material: blood. Receptor source: an elderly woman in good health. The conserved cysteine and the conserved F or W are not part of the CDR3 here.

10,TRBJ2-3,TRBV10-3,ATNTEGDTQY
16,TRBJ2-2,TRBV4-1,ASSPGRYGTGHTGELF
9,TRBJ1-1,TRBV20-1,SAPGRCEAF
17,TRBJ2-7,TRBV11-3,ASSLDVFLHPGQGGEQY
17,TRBJ2-1,TRBV20-1,SARDANQGLAGGPNEQF
14,TRBJ2-7,TRBV3-1,ASSQEGLARSYEQY
10,TRBJ2-3,TRBV28,ATGLESDTQY
11,TRBJ1-1,TRBV4-1,ASSQLGMAEAF
14,TRBJ2-1,TRBV27,ASSTTGQGALNEQF
11,TRBJ2-1,TRBV7-9,ASSLDRGSEQF
10,TRBJ2-5,TRBV7-2,ASSLVGAEQY
13,TRBJ2-7,TRBV5-1,ASSLAPTGGYEQY
13,TRBJ1-5,TRBV2,ASSEQQYSNQPQH
13,TRBJ1-1,TRBV9,ASSVAPGQDYEAF
14,TRBJ2-1,TRBV10-3,AISPRTGGEKNEQF
12,TRBJ2-1,TRBV2,ASKERGGLNEQF
12,TRBJ1-3,TRBV12-3/TRBV12-4,ASSFGLLGNTIY
14,TRBJ1-1,TRBV5-1,ASSLGSGNGNTEAF
13,TRBJ2-1,TRBV28,ASSRGDRVYNEQF